This TCR beta chain came from a study of cytomegalovirus exposure and HLA in healthy donors. Study information: Researchers found that around 80% of fewer than 450 genotyped donors fell within the Caucasian-associated ancestry cluster.

This clone came up a few times. Its antigen remains unknown. The PCR ran on 60 Vbeta and 13 Jbeta primers. Generated by immunoSEQ multiplex PCR, the TCRdb table keeps only in-frame clones and is missing some. This sample carries under 130,000 clones, about 83% of them seen once, and the ten largest clones take roughly 5%. Findings of the study overall: Later analysis associated a missense DCLRE1C variant with TCR beta V- and J-gene trimming. Common viral pathogens seemed, in a later analysis, to connect with several of the most significant clusters.

Germline V lookup: CDR1 MDHEN, CDR2 SYDVKM. The CDR3 contains 16 residues. After removal of 10 bases from V and 3 bases from J, the junction contained 17 bases not matched to a gene. The chain carries TRBV28 and TRBJ2-7, with TRBD2 matching over 8 bases. Input material: PBMCs. The TCR sequence derives from a female donor in good health and CMV-seropositive. In DNA, the CDR3 is TGTGCCACGCGCGAAGACGGGAGGGCCCGCGGCTACGAGCAGTACTTC. The encoded protein is CATREDGRARGYEQYF. The whole variable domain, remainder taken from reference TRBV28 and TRBJ2-7, is DVKVTQSSRYLVKRTGEKVFLECVQDMDHENMFWYRQDPGLGLRLIYFSYDVKMKEKGDIPEGYSVSREKKERFSLILESASTNQTSMYLCATREDGRARGYEQYFGPGTRLTVT.